This T cell receptor beta chain was profiled in a study of spatial heterogeneity in lung cancer. Study outcomes and limitations: Follow-up blood showed ubiquitous expanded tumor TCRs less than blood at resection did.

Concerning this clonotype itself: Antigen specificity is unknown.

Regarding time point: sample taken at primary tumor resection. TCRs were sequenced from unsorted whole RNA of tumor, nontumor lung or PBMC. The donors were 55 to 80 patients with non-small cell lung cancer that was early-stage and untreated. The V gene's germline CDR1 is MNHEY and CDR2 SVGEGT. The length of the CDR3 is 15 residues. The germline V and J ends were trimmed by 6 bases and 7 bases, with 18 bases remaining between them. Each TCR cDNA molecule bore a unique molecular identifier. TCRdb reprocessed the 5' RACE reads with MiXCR, giving one entry per CDR3 protein. In the table there are tens of thousands of distinct CDR3 sequences, roughly 4.6% of which are singletons.

The receptor was isolated from a male donor with early-stage non-small cell lung cancer. The chain carries TRBV6-2 or TRBV6-3 and TRBJ2-2, with D possibly being TRBD2 (6 bases). The sequencing used PBMCs, collected at surgery. CDR3 DNA sequence: TGTGCCAGCAGCCGCGAGGGACTGACTAACGGGGAGCTGTTTTTT. Amino acids: CASSREGLTNGELFF.